The 10 T cell receptor beta chains below all came from one sample that was sequenced in a study of radiotherapy plus CTLA-4 blockade in lung cancer. Using immunoSEQ multiplex PCR, the repertoire was profiled, and TCRdb retains in-frame clones only, with some absent. The sample has about 40,000 clones, roughly three quarters seen once; the top ten hold more than 20%. Sequencing used peripheral blood, obtained from a patient treated with radiotherapy plus ipilimumab. These TCRs come from a human donor with non-small cell lung cancer that progressed on radiotherapy plus ipilimumab.

The chain uses TRBV5-1 and TRBJ2-1; TRBD2 matches 12 bases. Germline V gene sequence: CDR1 SGHRS, CDR2 YFSETQ. J gave up 2 bases and V 0 bases, and 3 bases lay outside the gene matches. This CDR3 spans 17 amino acids. DNA of the CDR3: TGCGCCAGCAGCTTGGCGGCTAGCGGGGGGGCCTACAATGAGCAGTTCTTC. This translates into CASSLAASGGAYNEQFF.

The chain has TRBV4-2 and TRBJ2-1; D remains ambiguous. This CDR3 contains 15 residues. The germline gives CDR1 LGHNA, CDR2 YNFKEQ. The V and J ends lost 0 bases and 8 bases respectively, with 14 bases between them. CDR3 protein: CASSQDILRVDEQFF. CDR3 in DNA: TGTGCCAGCAGCCAAGATATCCTTCGGGTTGATGAGCAGTTCTTC.

This clone was picked up one time. The V and J genes are TRBV6-4 and TRBJ2-5; tentative D call: TRBD1 (5 bases). V was pared by 0 bases and J by 7 bases, with 9 bases between. The germline V gene encodes CDR1 MRHNA and CDR2 SNTAGT. The CDR3 runs to 13 residues. Written as DNA, the CDR3 is TGTGCCAGCAGTGACTCCAGGGAAGGGACCCAGTACTTC. Amino acids: CASSDSREGTQYF.

This clone was counted a single time. This rearrangement joins TRBV7-2 to TRBJ1-2; a possible D gene is TRBD1 (6 bases). V gave up 2 bases and J gave up 4 bases, with 11 bases separating them. CDR3 size: 14 residues. Germline lookup yields CDR1 SGHTA and CDR2 FQGNSA. DNA of the CDR3: TGTGCCAGCAGCTTACAGGGGTCTGGCTATGGCTACACCTTC. Translation: CASSLQGSGYGYTF.

The rearrangement joins TRBV5-1 to TRBJ1-4, with TRBD1 matching 7 bases. The CDR3 loop spans 15 amino acids. V lost 4 bases, J lost 4 bases, and 7 bases stayed unmatched. Germline lookup yields CDR1 SGHRS and CDR2 YFSETQ. Written as DNA, the CDR3 is TGCGCCAGCAGCAGCAGGGACAGCCATAATGAAAAACTGTTTTTT. Protein product: CASSSRDSHNEKLFF.

V gene TRBV19 combines with J gene TRBJ2-3, with 8 positions matching TRBD1. This CDR3 region has 12 residues. J was trimmed by 5 bases and V by 6 bases; bases with no gene match: 1. Germline loops: CDR1 LNHDA, CDR2 SQIVND (reference sequence). This chain's CDR3 is CASRGQVDTQYF. The CDR3 bases are TGTGCCAGTAGGGGACAGGTAGATACGCAGTATTTT. Looking up the rest from reference TRBV19 and TRBJ2-3 gives the full variable domain: DGGITQSPKYLFRKEGQNVTLSCEQNLNHDAMYWYRQDPGQGLRLIYYSQIVNDFQKGDIAEGYSVSREKKESFPLTVTSAQKNPTAFYLCASRGQVDTQYFGPGTRLTVL.

Details on this clone: One junction end does not reproduce the germline sequence, and a read error may be involved. Distinct nucleotide sequences in the sample also encode this CDR3. This rearrangement joins TRBV19 to TRBJ1-5; D possibly corresponds to TRBD1 (5 bases). The CDR3 spans 16 residues. Germline lookup yields CDR1 LNHDA and CDR2 SQIVND (reference sequence). CDR3 DNA sequence: TGCGCCAGTAGTACGCTCTTAGGGCAGGCCGGGGGGCCCCAGCATTTT. It codes for CASSTLLGQAGGPQHF.

The rearrangement links TRBV10-1 to TRBJ2-1; 9 bases map to TRBD2. J was trimmed by 3 bases and V by 6 bases; bases with no gene match: 12. This CDR3 has 17 residues. Germline loops: CDR1 WNHNN, CDR2 SYGVQD (reference sequence). This CDR3 is CASRAGGAGGDYNEQFF. The CDR3 region has the DNA TGCGCCAGCAGGGCCGGGGGAGCGGGGGGTGACTACAATGAGCAGTTCTTC.

This chain uses TRBV2 with TRBJ1-1; no clear D. The length of the CDR3 is 14 residues. CDR1 is SNHLY and CDR2 is FYNNEI in the germline V gene. V lost 3 bases and J lost 1, with 9 bases in between. The CDR3 nucleotides read TGTGCCAGCAGTGAGGGTTCGGGGAACACTGAAGCTTTCTTT. Translation: CASSEGSGNTEAFF.

The chain combines TRBV2 with TRBJ2-2, with TRBD2 matching 8 bases. The germline CDR1 and CDR2 sequences are SNHLY and FYNNEI. Trimming at V came to 5 bases and at J to 5 bases, leaving 4 bases not matched to a gene. CDR3 length: 14 residues. Written as DNA, the CDR3 is TGTGCCAGCAGTTGGACTAGCCCGACCGGGGAGCTGTTTTTT. Translated, it gives CASSWTSPTGELFF.